Shown below are 24 T cell receptor beta chains from a single sample sequenced in a study of blood T cell repertoires in COVID-19. Clones were sequenced by immunoSEQ multiplex PCR, and TCRdb holds only the in-frame ones, with some missing. The sample lists approximately 260,000 clones, approximately 83% seen once, with around 3.3% in the top ten. The specimen was PBMCs or T cells enriched from blood (not recorded which). The receptors come from a woman aged 40 to 50 with acute COVID-19.

This clone showed up just a few times. The J gene is TRBJ2-7, the V gene TRBV6-5, with a possible D match to TRBD1 (5 bases). V lost 10 bases to trimming and J lost 4 bases, with 17 bases between them. CDR1 and CDR2 (germline): MNHEY, SVGAGI. CDR3 length: 13 residues. The CDR3 region has the DNA TGTGCCACCCAAAAGGGGCAAAAATACGAGCAGTACTTC. Translated: CATQKGQKYEQYF.

The chain combines TRBV5-1 with TRBJ1-1, with D unresolved. The V end was cut by 0 bases, the J end by 8 bases, with 14 bases between. Germline CDR1 is SGHRS and CDR2 is YFSETQ. The CDR3 runs 14 residues. CDR3 in DNA: TGCGCCAGCAGCTTGGAATCCCCCGCCGGGGAAGCTTTCTTT. Translating gives CASSLESPAGEAFF.

The chain recombines TRBV12-1 with TRBJ1-3; the tabulated D call, TRBD1, remains unverified against the DNA. TRBV12-1 is designated a pseudogene. There are 14 residues in the CDR3. CDR3 protein: CASSFKDSQNTIYF. In DNA, the CDR3 is TGTGCCAGCAGCTTTAAGGACAGCCAAAACACCATATATTTT.

The V gene is TRBV5-1, the J gene TRBJ2-7, with D possibly being TRBD2 (6 bases). Trimming took 3 bases from V and 3 from J, leaving 7 bases between them. This CDR3 comprises 12 residues. Germline CDR1 is SGHRS and CDR2 is YFSETQ. The CDR3 nucleotides are TGCGCCAGCAGCTCCGGGGGCTACGAGCAGTACTTC. Translation: CASSSGGYEQYF.

The DNA for the CDR3 is TGCGCCAGCAGTCAGCCGGGACTGAGCAATCAGCCCCAGCATTTT. Residues: CASSQPGLSNQPQHF. The chain combines TRBV23-1 with TRBJ1-5, with D tentatively TRBD1 (5 bases). TRBV23-1 is noted as an ORF with a role that remains uncertain. Trimming removed 3 bases at V and 1 base at J, with 10 bases between. The CDR3 covers 15 residues.

In its sample, this clone was seen a few times. The V gene is TRBV2, the J gene TRBJ1-6, with a weak D call TRBD1 (5 bases). Germline loops: CDR1 SNHLY, CDR2 FYNNEI. The CDR3 length is 14 residues. V lost 3 bases and J lost 7, with 10 bases in between. The CDR3 nucleotides are TGTGCCAGCAGTGAGGAGGGGCGCAATTCACCCCTCCACTTT. This gives the protein CASSEEGRNSPLHF.

The sample holds a few counts of this clone. The rearrangement links TRBV10-3 to TRBJ1-2; possible D gene TRBD1, 6 bases. Looked up from germline, CDR1 is ENHRY and CDR2 is SYGVKD. This CDR3 has 16 residues. The V gene lost 3 bases and the J gene lost 4 bases, with 18 bases spanning the gap. CDR3 amino acids: CAISDYSRGVAYGYTF. Written as DNA, the CDR3 is TGTGCCATCAGTGACTATTCCAGGGGCGTCGCCTATGGCTACACCTTC.

The CDR3 sequence: CASSFTGTDTQYF. The CDR3 coding sequence is TGTGCCAGCAGCTTTACGGGCACAGATACGCAGTATTTT. The chain carries TRBV7-3 and TRBJ2-3; the D is unclear. CDR1 and CDR2 (germline): SGHTA, FQGTGA. The CDR3 totals 13 residues. With 3 bases removed from V and 1 base from J, the gap between germline ends came to 5 bases.

The chain carries TRBV9 and TRBJ2-5; 9 bases align to TRBD2. With V trimmed by 3 bases and J by 5 bases, 11 bases remained unmatched. This CDR3 has 16 residues. Germline CDR1 SGDLS, CDR2 YYNGEE. This chain's CDR3 is CASSATSSGMAETQYF. The CDR3 region has the DNA TGTGCCAGCAGCGCCACTTCTAGCGGGATGGCGGAGACCCAGTACTTC.

The J gene is TRBJ2-7, the V gene TRBV5-5; D gene uncertain. Germline V gives CDR1 SGHKS, CDR2 YYEKEE (reference sequence). Trimming left V 3 bases short and J 4 bases short, with 5 bases between. The CDR3 covers 11 residues. This chain's CDR3 is CASSSAYEQYF. The CDR3 DNA reads as TGTGCCAGCAGCTCCGCGTACGAGCAGTACTTC.

This chain uses TRBV27 with TRBJ2-1; 7 bases are a match to TRBD1. Looked up from germline, CDR1 is MNHEY and CDR2 is SMNVEV (reference sequence). V shed 5 bases and J 2 bases; nucleotides not matched to a gene: 3. The CDR3 has 14 residues. The CDR3 reads CASSAQGTYNEQFF. Here the CDR3 DNA reads TGTGCCAGCAGTGCACAGGGGACCTACAATGAGCAGTTCTTC.

The chain recombines TRBV30 with TRBJ2-7; 9 bases line up with TRBD2. V was pared by 7 bases and J by 3 bases, with 10 bases of the junction left unmatched. From germline, CDR1 is GTSNPN and CDR2 SVGIG (reference sequence). The CDR3 spans 14 residues. The DNA for the CDR3 is TGTGCCTCCAAGTGGCGGGAGGGCCTCTACGAGCAGTACTTC. Protein: CASKWREGLYEQYF. Together with reference TRBV30 and TRBJ2-7, the CDR3 gives the full variable domain: SQTIHQWPATLVQPVGSPLSLECTVEGTSNPNLYWYRQAAGRGLQLLFYSVGIGQISSEVPQNLSASRPQDRQFILSSKKLLLSDSGFYLCASKWREGLYEQYFGPGTRLTVT.

This clone was observed a single time. The chain links TRBV12-5 to TRBJ2-7, with a weak D call TRBD2 (6 bases). The ends were cut back, 1 base at V and 0 bases at J, with 16 bases in the middle. The germline V gene has CDR1 LGHNT and CDR2 FRNRAP. The CDR3 is made up of 17 amino acids. The DNA of the CDR3 is TGTGCTAGTGGTTTGGACCACTCGGGGGTGGGCTCCTACGAGCAGTACTTC. This translates into CASGLDHSGVGSYEQYF.

This rearrangement joins TRBV9 to TRBJ2-1, with 8 bases aligning to TRBD2. Germline V CDR1 and CDR2: SGDLS, YYNGEE. This CDR3 spans 15 amino acids. V gave up 7 bases and J gave up 4 bases; unmatched junction bases: 10. The CDR3 DNA is TGTGCCAGCGGGGTCGGTAGCGGGAAATACAATGAGCAGTTCTTC. It specifies CASGVGSGKYNEQFF.

Only a few counts were recorded for this clone. V gene TRBV11-3 combines with J gene TRBJ2-1; 8 bases match TRBD2. In germline, CDR1 is SGHNT, CDR2 YENEEA. The CDR3 sequence is 14 residues long. The J segment lost 6 bases and the V segment lost 5 bases, leaving 6 bases of the junction unmatched. The CDR3 sequence is CASSREGQGNEQFF. The CDR3 bases are TGTGCCAGCAGCCGGGAGGGCCAGGGCAATGAGCAGTTCTTC.

The chain carries TRBV7-9 and TRBJ2-7, with TRBD1 identical over 11 bases. This CDR3 has 14 residues. V gave up 10 bases and J gave up 5 bases; unmatched junction bases: 10. Germline V CDR1 and CDR2: SEHNR, FQNEAQ (reference sequence). CDR3 sequence reads: CATKGQGGPHEQYF. The CDR3 nucleotides read TGTGCCACCAAGGGACAGGGGGGACCCCACGAGCAGTACTTC.

This sequence joins TRBV6-6 and TRBJ1-4; no firm D call. This CDR3 has 15 amino acids. Germline V lookup: CDR1 MNHNY, CDR2 SVGAGI (reference sequence). V was trimmed by 0 bases and J by 0 bases, leaving 5 bases between them. CDR3: CASSYSDSTNEKLFF. Written as DNA, the CDR3 is TGTGCCAGCAGTTACTCCGACTCAACTAATGAAAAACTGTTTTTT.

This chain connects TRBV11-2 to TRBJ2-7; D remains ambiguous. The V end was cut by 0 bases, the J end by 12 bases, with 12 bases between. CDR1 and CDR2 from the germline V gene are SGHAT and FQNNGV. The CDR3 totals 12 residues. The DNA of the CDR3 is TGTGCCAGCAGCTTAGAACGGATTCGACTGTACTTC. Translation gives CASSLERIRLYF.

V gene TRBV11-2 combines with J gene TRBJ2-5, with D possibly being TRBD2 (6 bases). The CDR3 is made up of 14 amino acids. Between the trimmed V and J ends, which lost 6 bases and 4 bases, there was a span of 15 bases. Germline V gene sequence: CDR1 SGHAT, CDR2 FQNNGV. This CDR3 is CASRSSLGGETQYF. The CDR3 coding sequence is TGTGCCAGCAGAAGCAGCCTGGGAGGAGAGACCCAGTACTTC.

The chain recombines TRBV19 with TRBJ1-5, with 7 bases that match TRBD1. This CDR3 has 16 residues. Germline CDR1 is LNHDA and CDR2 is SQIVND (reference sequence). After removal of 6 bases from V and 4 bases from J, the junction contained 12 bases not matched to a gene. The CDR3 loop is CASRTNRGVGNQPQHF. The DNA of the CDR3 is TGTGCCAGTAGAACTAACAGGGGTGTGGGGAATCAGCCCCAGCATTTT.

The chain uses TRBV3-1 (or the pseudogene TRBV3-2) and TRBJ2-1; possible D gene TRBD2, 6 bases. V lost 1 base and J lost 0, with 10 bases in between. The CDR3 totals 16 residues. The germline V gene encodes CDR1 LGHDT and CDR2 YNNKEL (reference sequence). The CDR3 here is CASSQASGFSYNEQFF. The CDR3 region has the DNA TGTGCCAGCAGCCAAGCAAGCGGGTTCTCCTACAATGAGCAGTTCTTC.

The chain is built from TRBV25-1 and TRBJ2-1, with TRBD2 identical over 7 bases. This CDR3 comprises 14 residues. The V and J ends lost 8 bases and 7 bases, in that order; junction bases with no gene match: 11. The germline V gene encodes CDR1 MGHDK and CDR2 SYGVNS. The CDR3 coding sequence is TGTGCCAGCGGTCCGGGAGGCGGAGGTAATGAGCAGTTCTTC. It is translated as CASGPGGGGNEQFF.

This chain links TRBV3-1 (or the pseudogene TRBV3-2) with TRBJ2-2; 11 nucleotides match TRBD2. The CDR3 extends over 15 amino acids. V gave up 5 bases and J gave up 3 bases; unmatched junction bases: 2. The germline gives CDR1 LGHDT, CDR2 YNNKEL (reference sequence). CDR3 bases: TGTGCCAGCAGCGGGGGACTAGCGGACACCGGGGAGCTGTTTTTT. Translated, it gives CASSGGLADTGELFF.

The chain is built from TRBV27 and TRBJ1-1; 12 bases fit TRBD1. Germline V gene data show CDR1 as MNHEY and CDR2 as SMNVEV (reference sequence). Trimming removed 8 bases from V and 5 bases from J; junction bases left unmatched: 12. This CDR3 region has 16 residues. The CDR3 coding sequence is TGTGCCAGCCAAAGGGGGACAGGGGGCAGAAGTACTGAAGCTTTCTTT. This encodes CASQRGTGGRSTEAFF.